The clone carrying this T cell receptor beta chain has at least ten counts. The sample originates from a study of T cells in Graves' hyperthyroidism and ophthalmopathy. Amplification targeted TCR beta CDR3 regions from RNA transcripts. The study used the HTBI primer set for a first-round RT-PCR of the TCR CDR3. TCRdb re-derived calls from the multiplex PCR reads in MiXCR, one entry per CDR3 protein. Altogether hundreds of thousands of distinct CDR3 sequences are present, around 20% being singletons, with the ten largest covering around 60%. Trimming stripped 5 bases from V and 5 bases from J, with 8 bases between. Germline CDR1 and CDR2: SNHLY and FYNNEI. This CDR3 comprises 12 residues.

This chain connects TRBV2 to TRBJ2-3, with D hard to call. The source is a man aged 25-45 years with Graves' ophthalmopathy. The sample was blood. The CDR3 coding sequence is TGTGCCAGCAGTTACACGGTAGATACGCAGTATTTT. Translated: CASSYTVDTQYF. Drawing the rest from reference TRBV2 and TRBJ2-3, the complete variable domain is EPEVTQTPSHQVTQMGQEVILRCVPISNHLYFYWYRQILGQKVEFLVSFYNNEISEKSEIFDDQFSVERPDGSNFTLKIRSTKLEDSAMYFCASSYTVDTQYFGPGTRLTVL.